This TCR beta chain was retrieved from a study of monozygotic twins with inflammatory bowel disease. UMIs with a 6-nucleotide sample barcode were added by template switching. TCRdb reprocessed the 5' RACE reads, keeping one entry per CDR3 protein, no DNA. The clone table shows more than 300,000 distinct CDR3 sequences, with the ten largest holding around 2.6%. Germline assignment: CDR1 SGHKS and CDR2 YYEKEE (reference sequence). This CDR3 is built from 15 residues. Comment on this clonotype: Its antigen is currently unknown.

General study findings and limits: IBD patients carried less diverse TCRbeta repertoires (inverse Simpson) than healthy co-twins.

The chain is built from TRBV5-5 and TRBJ2-7; the TRBD1 assignment by TCRdb is unverifiable without DNA. The sample comprised blood. The TCR was taken from a human donor with ulcerative colitis or Crohn's disease, or a healthy co-twin of an affected twin (not recorded which). The CDR3 region is CASSLEAGITYEQYF.